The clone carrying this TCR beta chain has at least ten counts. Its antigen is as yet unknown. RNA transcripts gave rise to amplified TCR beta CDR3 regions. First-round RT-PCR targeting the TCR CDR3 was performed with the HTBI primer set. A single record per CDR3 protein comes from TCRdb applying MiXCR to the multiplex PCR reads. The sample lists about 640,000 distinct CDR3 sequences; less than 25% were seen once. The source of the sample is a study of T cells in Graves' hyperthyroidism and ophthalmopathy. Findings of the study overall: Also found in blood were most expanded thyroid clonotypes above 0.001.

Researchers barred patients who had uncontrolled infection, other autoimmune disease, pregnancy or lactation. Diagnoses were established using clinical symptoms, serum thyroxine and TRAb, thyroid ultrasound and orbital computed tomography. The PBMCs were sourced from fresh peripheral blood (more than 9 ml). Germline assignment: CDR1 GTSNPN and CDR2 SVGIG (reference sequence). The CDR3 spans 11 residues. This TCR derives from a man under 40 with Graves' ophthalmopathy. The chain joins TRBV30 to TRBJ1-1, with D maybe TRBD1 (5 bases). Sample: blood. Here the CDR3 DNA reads TGTGCGACAGACTATAACACTGAAGCTTTCTTT. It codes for CATDYNTEAFF.